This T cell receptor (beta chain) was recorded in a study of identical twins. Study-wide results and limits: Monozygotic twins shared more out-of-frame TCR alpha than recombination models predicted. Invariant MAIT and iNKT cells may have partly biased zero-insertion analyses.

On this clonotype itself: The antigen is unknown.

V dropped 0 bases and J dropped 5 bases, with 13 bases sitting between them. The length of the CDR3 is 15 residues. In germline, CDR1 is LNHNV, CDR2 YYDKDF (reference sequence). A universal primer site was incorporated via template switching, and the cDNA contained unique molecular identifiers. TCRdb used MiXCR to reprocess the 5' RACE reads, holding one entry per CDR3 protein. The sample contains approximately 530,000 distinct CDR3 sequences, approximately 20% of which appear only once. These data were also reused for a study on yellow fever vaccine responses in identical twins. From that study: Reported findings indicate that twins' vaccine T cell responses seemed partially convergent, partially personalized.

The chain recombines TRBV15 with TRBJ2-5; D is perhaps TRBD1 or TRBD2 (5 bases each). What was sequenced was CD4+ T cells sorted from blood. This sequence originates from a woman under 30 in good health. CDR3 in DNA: TGTGCCACCAGCAGAGATTTTGGGGGTGGGGAGACCCAGTACTTC. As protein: CATSRDFGGGETQYF.